This T cell receptor beta chain was recorded in a study of blood T cell repertoires in COVID-19. Overall study: Both acute and convalescent COVID-19 samples were obtained from the United States, Italy and Spain.

Participant ages covered about 18 to 95 years across about 25 US areas. As originally analysed: Reference gene primers were amplified, and this amplification served to estimate nucleated cell counts. Measured with immunoSEQ multiplex PCR; TCRdb has only the in-frame clones, and not every one. From that table come the V and J calls and clone size; the DNA was used to work out D and trimming. The table records a few hundred thousand clones, approximately 85% of them present only once. Germline V CDR1 and CDR2: SGHNT, YYREEE (reference sequence). This CDR3 spans 18 amino acids. V was pared by 3 bases and J by 0 bases, with 7 bases of the junction left unmatched.

Material: PBMCs or T cells enriched from blood (not recorded which). The chain employs TRBV5-4 and TRBJ2-3; 13 nucleotides align to TRBD2. This clonotype was sampled from a man aged 25-45 years who had recovered from COVID-19. In DNA, the CDR3 is TGTGCCAGCAGCTCCGGACTAGCGGGGGTGGATAGCACAGATACGCAGTATTTT. It codes for CASSSGLAGVDSTDTQYF.